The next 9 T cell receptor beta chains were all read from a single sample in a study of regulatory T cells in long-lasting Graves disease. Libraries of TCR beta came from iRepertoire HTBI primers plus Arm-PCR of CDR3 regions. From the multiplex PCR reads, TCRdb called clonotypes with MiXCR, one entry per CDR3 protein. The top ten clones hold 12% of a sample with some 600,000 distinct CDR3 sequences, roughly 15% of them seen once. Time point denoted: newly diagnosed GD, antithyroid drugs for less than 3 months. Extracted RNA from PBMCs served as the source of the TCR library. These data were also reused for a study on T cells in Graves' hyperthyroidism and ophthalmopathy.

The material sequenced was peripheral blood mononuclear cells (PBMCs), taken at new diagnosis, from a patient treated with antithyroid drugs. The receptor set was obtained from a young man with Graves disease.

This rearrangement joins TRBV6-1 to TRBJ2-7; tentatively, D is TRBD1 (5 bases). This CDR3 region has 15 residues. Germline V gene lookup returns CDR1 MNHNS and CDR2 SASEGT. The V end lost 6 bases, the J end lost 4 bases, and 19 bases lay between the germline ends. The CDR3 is CASRATRGGIYEQYF. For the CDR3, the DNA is TGTGCCAGCAGGGCGACAAGGGGCGGAATTTACGAGCAGTACTTC.

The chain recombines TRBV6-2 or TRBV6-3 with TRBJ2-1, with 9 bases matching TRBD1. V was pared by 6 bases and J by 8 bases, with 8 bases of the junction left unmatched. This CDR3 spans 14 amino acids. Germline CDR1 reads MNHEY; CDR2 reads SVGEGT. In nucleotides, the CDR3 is TGTGCCAGCAGAGAGGGGACAGGGAGGTATGAGCAGTTCTTC. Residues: CASREGTGRYEQFF.

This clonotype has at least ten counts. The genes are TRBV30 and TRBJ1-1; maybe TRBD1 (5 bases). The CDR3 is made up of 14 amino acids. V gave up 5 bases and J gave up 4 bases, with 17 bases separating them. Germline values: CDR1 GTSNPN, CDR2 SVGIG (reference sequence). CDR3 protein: CAWGGRLRGTEAFF. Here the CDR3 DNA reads TGTGCCTGGGGGGGTCGCCTGCGTGGCACTGAAGCTTTCTTT.

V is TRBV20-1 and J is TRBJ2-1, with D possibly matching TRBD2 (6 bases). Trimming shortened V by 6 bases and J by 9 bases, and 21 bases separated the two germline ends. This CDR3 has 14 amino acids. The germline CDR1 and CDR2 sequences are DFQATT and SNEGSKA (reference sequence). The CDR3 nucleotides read TGCAGTGCCCCCTTTGTGGCGGGGACCTCTGAGCAGTTCTTC. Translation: CSAPFVAGTSEQFF.

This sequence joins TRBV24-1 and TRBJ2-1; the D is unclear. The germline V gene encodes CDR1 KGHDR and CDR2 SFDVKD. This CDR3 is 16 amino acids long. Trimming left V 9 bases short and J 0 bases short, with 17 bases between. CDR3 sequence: CATAPEFTSSYNEQFF. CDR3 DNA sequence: TGTGCCACCGCCCCGGAGTTTACGAGCTCCTACAATGAGCAGTTCTTC.

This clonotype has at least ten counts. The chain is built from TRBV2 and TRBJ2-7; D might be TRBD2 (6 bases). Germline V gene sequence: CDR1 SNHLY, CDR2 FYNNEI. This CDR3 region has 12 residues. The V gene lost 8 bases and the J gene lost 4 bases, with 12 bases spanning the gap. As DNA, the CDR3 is TGTGCCAGCCTGTATGGGGGGTACGAGCAGTACTTC. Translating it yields CASLYGGYEQYF.

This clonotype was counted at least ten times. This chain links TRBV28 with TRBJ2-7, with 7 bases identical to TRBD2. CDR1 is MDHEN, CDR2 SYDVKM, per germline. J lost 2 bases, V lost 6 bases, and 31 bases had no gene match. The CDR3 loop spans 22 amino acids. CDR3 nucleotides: TGTGCCAGCAGCTCTATATTTCCCACCAGACGAGCGGGGAGACTAGAGACCTACGAGCAGTACTTC. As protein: CASSSIFPTRRAGRLETYEQYF.

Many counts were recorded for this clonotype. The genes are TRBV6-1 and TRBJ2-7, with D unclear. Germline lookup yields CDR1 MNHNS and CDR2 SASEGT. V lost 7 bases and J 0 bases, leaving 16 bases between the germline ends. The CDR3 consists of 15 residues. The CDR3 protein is CASNPSQLSSYEQYF. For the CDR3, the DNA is TGTGCCAGCAACCCGTCGCAGCTCAGCTCCTACGAGCAGTACTTC.

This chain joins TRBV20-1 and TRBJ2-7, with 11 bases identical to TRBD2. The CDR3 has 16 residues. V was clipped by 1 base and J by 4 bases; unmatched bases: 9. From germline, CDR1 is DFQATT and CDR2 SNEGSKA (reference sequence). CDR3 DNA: TGCAGTGCTAGAGGACGGGAGGGACTAGCGGTTTACGAGCAGTACTTC. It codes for CSARGREGLAVYEQYF.